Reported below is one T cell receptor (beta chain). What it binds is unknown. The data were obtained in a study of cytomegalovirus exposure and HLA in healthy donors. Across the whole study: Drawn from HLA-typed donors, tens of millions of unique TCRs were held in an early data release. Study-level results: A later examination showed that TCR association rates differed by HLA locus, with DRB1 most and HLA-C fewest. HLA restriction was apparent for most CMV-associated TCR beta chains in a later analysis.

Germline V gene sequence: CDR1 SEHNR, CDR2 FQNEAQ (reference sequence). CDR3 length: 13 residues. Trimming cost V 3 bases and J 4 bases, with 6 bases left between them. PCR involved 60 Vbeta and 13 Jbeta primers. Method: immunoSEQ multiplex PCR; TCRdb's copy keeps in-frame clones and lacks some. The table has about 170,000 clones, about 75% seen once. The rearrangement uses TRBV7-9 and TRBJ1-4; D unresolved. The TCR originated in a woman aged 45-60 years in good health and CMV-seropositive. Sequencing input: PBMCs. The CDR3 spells CASSFQDNEKLFF. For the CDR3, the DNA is TGTGCCAGCAGCTTCCAGGATAATGAAAAACTGTTTTTT.